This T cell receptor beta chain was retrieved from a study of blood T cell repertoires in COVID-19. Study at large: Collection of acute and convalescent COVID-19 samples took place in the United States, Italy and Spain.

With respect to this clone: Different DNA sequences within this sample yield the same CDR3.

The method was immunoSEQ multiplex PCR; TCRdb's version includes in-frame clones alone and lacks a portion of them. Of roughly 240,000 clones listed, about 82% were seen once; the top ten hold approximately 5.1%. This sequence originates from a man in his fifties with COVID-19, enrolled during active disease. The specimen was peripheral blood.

The CDR3 DNA follows: TGTGCCAGCTCACCGCGGGAGAATGAGCAGTTCTTC. Translating it yields CASSPRENEQFF. This chain joins TRBV18 and TRBJ2-1; 7 nucleotides align to TRBD2. The CDR3 covers 12 residues. The J segment lost 7 bases and the V segment lost 3 bases, leaving 0 bases of the junction unmatched. Germline CDR1 is KGHSH and CDR2 is LQKENI. Complete variable domain (other parts from reference TRBV18 and TRBJ2-1): NAGVMQNPRHLVRRRGQEARLRCSPMKGHSHVYWYRQLPEEGLKFMVYLQKENIIDESGMPKERFSAEFPKEGPSILRIQQVVRGDSAAYFCASSPRENEQFFGPGTRLTVL.